This TCR beta chain is drawn from a study of immune evolution from preneoplasia to lung adenocarcinoma. Study in general: HLA loss of heterozygosity: roughly 7.5% AIS, less than 18% MIA, 30% to 35% ADC, none AAH. General observations from the study: T cell clonality was higher in KRAS-mutant than EGFR-mutant or wild-type nodules.

Germline V gene data show CDR1 as SGDLS and CDR2 as YYNGEE. This CDR3 has 15 residues. The ends lost 0 bases at V and 8 bases at J; junction bases unmatched: 5. Measured with immunoSEQ multiplex PCR; TCRdb has only the in-frame clones, and not every one. Among over 13,000 clones listed, 80% were seen once. Points on this clone: Its antigen is unknown.

Histologic diagnosis was independently verified by two lung pathologists. This clonotype was obtained from an older person with lung adenocarcinoma. The chain has TRBV9 and TRBJ2-1; 10 nucleotides align to TRBD2. Sequenced material: FFPE minimally invasive lung adenocarcinoma tissue. CDR3 coding DNA: TGTGCCAGCAGCGTAGTTGGGACTAGCGTCGATGAGCAGTTCTTC. Protein sequence: CASSVVGTSVDEQFF.